The rows below give T cell receptor beta chains drawn from one sample of a study of T cell changes during pregnancy in multiple sclerosis. Sequenced by immunoSEQ multiplex PCR; TCRdb stores in-frame clones only, minus some. This table has 90,000 to 120,000 clones, about 94% appearing once. The source material was peripheral blood, sampled before pregnancy. Receptors originate from a female donor with multiple sclerosis, enrolled in a pregnancy study. Each CDR3 is given with its conserved first and last residue. D genes are given only for firm matches. Not every row has a clone size; where given, it reads once, few, many or a size class.

v_call	clone_size	d_call	j_call	cdr3_nt	cdr3_aa
TRBV7-9	.	.	TRBJ2-4	TGTGCCAGCAGCTTAGGGGCAGGGCTAGCCAAAAACATTCAGTACTTC	CASSLGAGLAKNIQYF
TRBV6-1	.	TRBD1	TRBJ1-2	TGTGCCAGCAGTGGCCGGGACAGCCGTTATGGCTACACCTTC	CASSGRDSRYGYTF
TRBV4-2	.	TRBD1	TRBJ1-1	TGTGCCAGCAGCCAACCCTCGACAGGGGCCACTGAAGCTTTCTTT	CASSQPSTGATEAFF
TRBV5-1	once	TRBD2	TRBJ2-7	TGCGCCAGCAGCTTGGAACTAGCGGCCAACGAGCAGTACTTC	CASSLELAANEQYF
TRBV29-1	.	.	TRBJ1-2	TGCAGCGTTGAGAAGATACTCAGGGGCTACACCTTC	CSVEKILRGYTF
TRBV13	.	TRBD1	TRBJ1-2	TGTGCCAGCAGGTTAGCGGGACAGGGCTTATATGGCTACACCTTC	CASRLAGQGLYGYTF
TRBV11-2	.	.	TRBJ2-7	TGTGCCAGCAGCTCTAAGTTCTACGAGCAGTACTTC	CASSSKFYEQYF
TRBV6-1	.	.	TRBJ1-2	TGTGCCAGCAGTGAAGGAAAGGGGGTGATCTATGGCTACACCTTC	CASSEGKGVIYGYTF
TRBV5-1	.	TRBD2	TRBJ2-1	TGCGCCAGCGCCCGTAGTGGGGGGGTAAATGAGCAGTTCTTC	CASARSGGVNEQFF
TRBV2	.	TRBD1	TRBJ1-5	TGTGCCAGCAGGATTGCGGACAGGGTCTCTAGCAATCAGCCCCAGCATTTT	CASRIADRVSSNQPQHF
TRBV10-3	.	.	TRBJ2-5	TGTGCCATCAGTGAGTCGGGTTCGGGTGTACAAGAGACCCAGTACTTC	CAISESGSGVQETQYF
TRBV13	.	TRBD2	TRBJ2-2	TGTGCCAGCAGCTTATTTGGGGAGGGGCCCGGGGAGCTGTTTTTT	CASSLFGEGPGELFF
TRBV5-1	.	.	TRBJ2-3	TGCGCCAGCAGCCCAGGCCCCGCGTGGACAGATACGCAGTATTTT	CASSPGPAWTDTQYF
TRBV13	once	.	TRBJ2-7	TGTGCCAGCAGCTCACGGTCGGAGCAGTACTTC	CASSSRSEQYF
TRBV6-5	.	TRBD2	TRBJ2-3	TGTGCCAGCAAGGACGGACTAGCTAGCACAGATACGCAGTATTTT	CASKDGLASTDTQYF
TRBV5-4	.	TRBD2	TRBJ2-1	TGTGCCAGCAGCACAACAGCGGGAGCGGGGAATGAGCAGTTCTTC	CASSTTAGAGNEQFF
TRBV11-2	.	TRBD1	TRBJ2-7	TGTGCCAGCAGCCTGCGACAGGGGGTGTACGAGCAGTACTTC	CASSLRQGVYEQYF
TRBV11-2	.	TRBD2	TRBJ2-7	TGTGCCAGCGGCACTAGCGCCTTCTCCTACGAGCAGTACTTC	CASGTSAFSYEQYF
TRBV30	.	.	TRBJ2-5	TGTGCCTGGAGCCGTAACCAAGAGACCCAGTACTTC	CAWSRNQETQYF
TRBV6-5	.	TRBD1	TRBJ1-1	TGTGCCAGCAGCTCAGACAGGGCCAAGAACACTGAAGCTTTCTTT	CASSSDRAKNTEAFF
TRBV9	few	.	TRBJ1-1	TGTGCCAGCAGCGCCTATGGGAACACTGAAGCTTTCTTT	CASSAYGNTEAFF
TRBV5-1	.	.	TRBJ2-1	TGCGCCAGCGGACTGGGCGATGAGCAGTTCTTC	CASGLGDEQFF
TRBV5-1	.	TRBD1	TRBJ2-4	TGCGCCAGCAGTACGGGACAGCTAGCCAAAAACATTCAGTACTTC	CASSTGQLAKNIQYF
TRBV7-8	.	.	TRBJ1-4	TGTGCCAGCAGCTTCGGAACAGGGAGAGGGGAAAAACTGTTTTTT	CASSFGTGRGEKLFF
TRBV5-1	.	.	TRBJ2-7	TGCGCCAGCAGCTTGGCCTGGGGCAAGACCTACGAGCAGTACTTC	CASSLAWGKTYEQYF
TRBV4-2	once	TRBD1	TRBJ2-7	TGTGCCAGCAGCCAGGGACAGAGTCTCTCCTACGAGCAGTACTTC	CASSQGQSLSYEQYF
TRBV12-5	.	TRBD1	TRBJ1-1	TGTGCTAGTGGTTTGAGTCCCCCCTTGCCGGGACAGGGGTACACTGAAGCTTTCTTT	CASGLSPPLPGQGYTEAFF
TRBV4-1	.	.	TRBJ2-7	TGCGCCAGCAGCCAGGGAGGGGGGTACTCCTACGAGCAGTACTTC	CASSQGGGYSYEQYF
TRBV9	.	TRBD2	TRBJ2-1	TGTGCCAGCAGCGTCCTTCCCGGGACTAGCGGGACGGGTAATGAGCAGTTCTTC	CASSVLPGTSGTGNEQFF
TRBV30	.	.	TRBJ1-1	TGTGCCTGGAGTGTACTAGAGGGTTACACTGAAGCTTTCTTT	CAWSVLEGYTEAFF
TRBV19	.	.	TRBJ2-1	TGTGCCAGTAGTATAGATTCGAGGGCGCCCTACAATGAGCAGTTCTTC	CASSIDSRAPYNEQFF
TRBV6-1	.	TRBD1	TRBJ1-1	TGTGCCAGCAGGGACAGGGCTTACACTGAAGCTTTCTTT	CASRDRAYTEAFF
TRBV9	once	.	TRBJ2-1	TGTGCCAGCAGCGGCCACAGCTCCTACAATGAGCAGTTCTTC	CASSGHSSYNEQFF
TRBV9	.	.	TRBJ1-2	TGTGCCAGCGAAGGGGCTAACTATGGCTACACCTTC	CASEGANYGYTF
TRBV4-1	.	TRBD1	TRBJ1-1	TGCGCCAGCAGCCTTGGAACAGGGGGAAACACTGAAGCTTTCTTT	CASSLGTGGNTEAFF
TRBV7-2	.	.	TRBJ1-5	TGTGCCAGCAGCTTACAAAGGGGCGGCAATCAGCCCCAGCATTTT	CASSLQRGGNQPQHF
TRBV11-2	few	TRBD2	TRBJ2-7	TGTGCCAGCAGCTCCCAGGTGGGAGGGTCCTACGAGCAGTACTTC	CASSSQVGGSYEQYF
TRBV7-9	.	TRBD1	TRBJ1-2	TGTGCCAGCAGCACATACCATGGACAGGGCTCCTATGGCTACACCTTC	CASSTYHGQGSYGYTF
TRBV27	.	.	TRBJ1-4	TGTGCCAGCCGCGGTGGTCCGAAGGAAAAACTGTTTTTT	CASRGGPKEKLFF
TRBV6-6	.	TRBD2	TRBJ2-1	TGTGCCAGCGGTCGGACTAGCGGGAGGAGGGATGAGCAGTTCTTC	CASGRTSGRRDEQFF
TRBV19	.	.	TRBJ1-5	TGTGCCAGTACCCTCACGGGGGGGGCCCTCCAGCCCCAGCATTTT	CASTLTGGALQPQHF
TRBV19	once	TRBD1	TRBJ1-4	TGTGCCAGTAGGATCCCCGGGACAGCTAATGAAAAACTGTTTTTT	CASRIPGTANEKLFF
TRBV5-6	.	.	TRBJ2-3	TGTGCCAGCAGCTTGGAGTTTAGCGGTTTTCCTAGCACAGATACGCAGTATTTT	CASSLEFSGFPSTDTQYF
TRBV5-1	.	TRBD1	TRBJ1-1	TGCGCCAGCAGCTTGGCCCCGACAGGGGGCACTGAAGCTTTCTTT	CASSLAPTGGTEAFF
TRBV5-1	.	.	TRBJ2-3	TGCGCCAGCAGCTCTCAGGCTCTGGGTAGGTTTGGATCCACAGATACGCAGTATTTT	CASSSQALGRFGSTDTQYF
TRBV7-2	.	TRBD1	TRBJ1-4	TGTGCCAGCAGCGGTGGGACAGGGGGAACTAATGAAAAACTGTTTTTT	CASSGGTGGTNEKLFF
TRBV5-1	.	.	TRBJ2-2	TGCGCCAGCAGCTGGATGGCGGACACCGGGGAGCTGTTTTTT	CASSWMADTGELFF
TRBV19	.	TRBD2	TRBJ2-1	TGTGCCAGTAGTATTCTAGCGGGAGCTGAGAATGAGCAGTTCTTC	CASSILAGAENEQFF
TRBV27	.	TRBD1	TRBJ1-5	TGTGCCAGCAGTGCTCTGACAGGGAATCAGCCCCAGCATTTT	CASSALTGNQPQHF
TRBV30	.	.	TRBJ1-2	TGTGCCTGGAGTCTTTCTGGGACACGGTACGGCTATGGCTACACCTTC	CAWSLSGTRYGYGYTF